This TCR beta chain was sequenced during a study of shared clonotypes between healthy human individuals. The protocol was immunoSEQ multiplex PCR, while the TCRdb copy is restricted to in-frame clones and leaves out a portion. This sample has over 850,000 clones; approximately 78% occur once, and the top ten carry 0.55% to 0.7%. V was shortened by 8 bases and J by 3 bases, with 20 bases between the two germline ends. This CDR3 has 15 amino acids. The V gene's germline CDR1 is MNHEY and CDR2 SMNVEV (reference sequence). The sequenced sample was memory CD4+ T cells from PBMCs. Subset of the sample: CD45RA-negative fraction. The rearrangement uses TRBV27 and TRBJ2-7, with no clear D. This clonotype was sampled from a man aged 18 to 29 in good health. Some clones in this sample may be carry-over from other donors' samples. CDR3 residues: CASGTWKTLRYEQYF. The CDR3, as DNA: TGTGCCAGCGGCACTTGGAAGACCTTGCGCTACGAGCAGTACTTC.